This TCR beta chain originates from a study of identical twins. There are 14 residues in the CDR3. V dropped 5 bases and J dropped 1 base, with 14 bases sitting between them. The germline V gene has CDR1 GTSNPN and CDR2 SVGIG (reference sequence). TCRdb called the 5' RACE reads again in MiXCR, with one record for every CDR3 protein. The sample records some 1,700,000 distinct CDR3 sequences, roughly a third being singletons. There were only healthy Caucasians among the donors. The material sequenced was cord blood. The chain joins TRBV30 to TRBJ1-2; D is unresolved. The TCR comes from a newborn girl in good health. For the CDR3, the DNA is TGTGCCTGGGCCGGCACCGCCCTTAACTATGGCTACACCTTC. Encoded protein: CAWAGTALNYGYTF.